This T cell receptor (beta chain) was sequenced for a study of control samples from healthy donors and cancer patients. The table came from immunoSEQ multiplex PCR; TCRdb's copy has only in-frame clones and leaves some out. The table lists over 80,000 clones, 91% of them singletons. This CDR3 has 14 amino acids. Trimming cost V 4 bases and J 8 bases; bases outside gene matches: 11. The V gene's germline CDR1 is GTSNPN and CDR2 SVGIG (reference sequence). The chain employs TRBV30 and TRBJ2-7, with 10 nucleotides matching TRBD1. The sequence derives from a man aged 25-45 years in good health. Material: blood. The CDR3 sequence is CAWNVGQGPLKQYF. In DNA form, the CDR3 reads TGTGCCTGGAACGTGGGACAGGGGCCTTTAAAGCAGTACTTC.